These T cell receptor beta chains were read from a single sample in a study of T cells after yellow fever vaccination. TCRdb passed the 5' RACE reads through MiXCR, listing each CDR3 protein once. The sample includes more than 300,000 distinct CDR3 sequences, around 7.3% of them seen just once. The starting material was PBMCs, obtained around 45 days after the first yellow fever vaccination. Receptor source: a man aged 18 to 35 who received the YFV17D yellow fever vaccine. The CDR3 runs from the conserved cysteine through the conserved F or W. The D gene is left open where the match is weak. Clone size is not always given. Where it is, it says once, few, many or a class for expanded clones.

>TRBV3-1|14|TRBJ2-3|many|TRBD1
TGTGCCAGCAGCCCGGGACAGTCCACAGATACGCAGTATTTT
CASSPGQSTDTQYF
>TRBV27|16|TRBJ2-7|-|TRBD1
TGTGCCAGCAGATCGGCGAGACAGGGGGTAATCTACGAGCAGTACTTC
CASRSARQGVIYEQYF
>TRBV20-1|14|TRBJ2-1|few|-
TGCAGTGCTAGAAACTACACAGGGAGAAATGAGCAGTTCTTC
CSARNYTGRNEQFF
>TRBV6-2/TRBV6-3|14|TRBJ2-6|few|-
TGTGCCATCGGCCGGGGCTCTGGGGCCAACGTCCTGACTTTC
CAIGRGSGANVLTF
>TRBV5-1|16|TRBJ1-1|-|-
TGCGCCAGCAGCTCATCGGCGGGACAAGTAAACACTGAAGCTTTCTTT
CASSSSAGQVNTEAFF
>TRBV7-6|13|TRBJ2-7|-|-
TGTGCCAGCAGCTTATCTCTCGCCCGCGAGCAGTACTTC
CASSLSLAREQYF
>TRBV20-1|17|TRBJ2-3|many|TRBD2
TGCAGTGCTAGGTTTCTAGCGGGGGGGCCCAGCACAGATACGCAGTATTTT
CSARFLAGGPSTDTQYF
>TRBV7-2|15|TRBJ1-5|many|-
TGTGCCAGCAGCTTAGCAGGGGCGTACAATCAGCCCCAGCATTTT
CASSLAGAYNQPQHF
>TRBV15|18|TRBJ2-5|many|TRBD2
TGTGCCACCAGCAGAGGCTTACTAGCGGGGGGGCCAGAAGAGACCCAGTACTTC
CATSRGLLAGGPEETQYF
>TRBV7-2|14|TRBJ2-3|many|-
TGTGCCAGCAGCCTTGGACGGTCCCAGGGTACGCAGTATTTT
CASSLGRSQGTQYF
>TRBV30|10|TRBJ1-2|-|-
TGTGCCTGGAGTAGGAATGGCTACACCTTC
CAWSRNGYTF
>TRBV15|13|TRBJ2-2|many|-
TGTGCCACCAGCTCCCAAGTCCCCGGGGAGCTGTTTTTT
CATSSQVPGELFF
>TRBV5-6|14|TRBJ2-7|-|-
TGTGCCAGCAGCCTATGGACACTACGGGCTACGCAGTACTTC
CASSLWTLRATQYF
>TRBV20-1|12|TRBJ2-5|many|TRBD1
TGCAGTGCTGGGACAGATCAAGAGACCCAGTACTTC
CSAGTDQETQYF
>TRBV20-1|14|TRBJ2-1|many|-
TGCAGTGCCCCGGGGGACGCGTACGGCGATGAGCAGTTCTTC
CSAPGDAYGDEQFF
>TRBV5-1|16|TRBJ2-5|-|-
TGCGCCAGCAGCTTGGGTTTGGGACCGAGACAAGAGACCCAGTACTTC
CASSLGLGPRQETQYF
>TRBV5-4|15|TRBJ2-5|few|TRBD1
TGTGCCAGCAGCCGCCAGGGGGCCCCCCAAGAGACCCAGTACTTC
CASSRQGAPQETQYF
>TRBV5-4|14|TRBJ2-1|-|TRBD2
TGTGCCAGCAGCTTCAGCGGGGGGAGGGATGAGCAGTTCTTC
CASSFSGGRDEQFF
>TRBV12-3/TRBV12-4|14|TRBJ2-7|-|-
TGTGCAGTTGGGGGCAGTCAACTCTACTACGAGCAGTACTTC
CAVGGSQLYYEQYF
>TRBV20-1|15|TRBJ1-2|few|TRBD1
TGCAGTGCTAGAGCCCCGTTCCAGGGGGATTATGGCTACACCTTC
CSARAPFQGDYGYTF
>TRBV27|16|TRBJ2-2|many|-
TGTGCCAGCAGCCCCTGGGGCCGGGGGAACACCGGGGAGCTGTTTTTT
CASSPWGRGNTGELFF
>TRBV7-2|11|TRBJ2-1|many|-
TGTGCCAGCAGCCCGGCGGGGGAGCAGTTCTTC
CASSPAGEQFF
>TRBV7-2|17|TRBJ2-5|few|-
TGTGCCAGCAGCTTAGTGTCGGGGGGCGGGGGACAAGAGACCCAGTACTTC
CASSLVSGGGGQETQYF
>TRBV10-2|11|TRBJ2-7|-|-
TGCGCCAGCACCTACAGGGACGAGCAGTACTTC
CASTYRDEQYF
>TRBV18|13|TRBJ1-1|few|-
TGTGCCAGCTCACGGTTAGGGAACACTGAAGCTTTCTTT
CASSRLGNTEAFF
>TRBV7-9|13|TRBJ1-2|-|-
TGTGCCAGCAGCTTAGTACAGATAGATGGCTACACCTTC
CASSLVQIDGYTF
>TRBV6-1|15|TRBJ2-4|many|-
TGTGCCAGCACCGCGTTGTCCGGGGGATACGGCATTCAGTACTTC
CASTALSGGYGIQYF
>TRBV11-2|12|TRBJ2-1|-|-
TGTGCCAGCAGACGAGTTGGGGGTGAGCAGTTCTTC
CASRRVGGEQFF
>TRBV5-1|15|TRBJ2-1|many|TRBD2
TGCGCCAGCGGATTCCTAGCGGGGGGAAACAATGAGCAGTTCTTC
CASGFLAGGNNEQFF
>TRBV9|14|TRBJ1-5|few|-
TGTGCCAGCAGCGTCGGGACGGATGATCAGCCCCAGCATTTT
CASSVGTDDQPQHF
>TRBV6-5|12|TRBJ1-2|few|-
TGTGCCAGCAGCGCGACAGGCTATGGCTACACCTTC
CASSATGYGYTF
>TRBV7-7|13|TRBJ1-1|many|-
TGTGCCAGCAGCTTAGGAGAGAACACTGAAGCTTTCTTT
CASSLGENTEAFF